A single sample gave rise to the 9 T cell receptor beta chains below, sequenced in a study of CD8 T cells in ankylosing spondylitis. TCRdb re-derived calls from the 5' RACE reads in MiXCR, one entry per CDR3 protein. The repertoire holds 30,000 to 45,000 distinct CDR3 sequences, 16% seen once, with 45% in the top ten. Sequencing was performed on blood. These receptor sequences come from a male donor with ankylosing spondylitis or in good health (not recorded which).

The CDR3 reads CASSYFPRGRGSNEQFF. In nucleotides, the CDR3 is TGTGCCAGCAGCTATTTCCCCAGGGGCCGTGGTAGCAATGAGCAGTTCTTC. The chain uses TRBV28 and TRBJ2-1; a possible D gene is TRBD1 (6 bases). The germline V gene has CDR1 MDHEN and CDR2 SYDVKM. V gave up 6 bases and J gave up 6 bases, with 24 bases separating them. The CDR3 runs 17 residues.

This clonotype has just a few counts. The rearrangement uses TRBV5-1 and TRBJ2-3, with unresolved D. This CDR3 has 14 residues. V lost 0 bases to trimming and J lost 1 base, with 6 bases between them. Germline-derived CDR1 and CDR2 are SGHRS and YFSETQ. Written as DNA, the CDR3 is TGCGCCAGCAGCTTGGAGAGAGGCACAGATACGCAGTATTTT. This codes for CASSLERGTDTQYF.

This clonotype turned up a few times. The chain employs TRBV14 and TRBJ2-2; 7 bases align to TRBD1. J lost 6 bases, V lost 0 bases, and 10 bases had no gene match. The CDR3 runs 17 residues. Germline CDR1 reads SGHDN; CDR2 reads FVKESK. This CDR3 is CASSQDRHRGESGELFF. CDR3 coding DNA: TGTGCCAGCAGCCAAGATAGGCACAGGGGCGAGTCCGGGGAGCTGTTTTTT.

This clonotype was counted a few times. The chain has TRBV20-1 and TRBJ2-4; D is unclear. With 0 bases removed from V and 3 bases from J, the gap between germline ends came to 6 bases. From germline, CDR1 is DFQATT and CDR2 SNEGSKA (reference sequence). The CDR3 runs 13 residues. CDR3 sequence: CSARDTLKNIQYF. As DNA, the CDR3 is TGCAGTGCTAGAGACACACTCAAAAACATTCAGTACTTC.

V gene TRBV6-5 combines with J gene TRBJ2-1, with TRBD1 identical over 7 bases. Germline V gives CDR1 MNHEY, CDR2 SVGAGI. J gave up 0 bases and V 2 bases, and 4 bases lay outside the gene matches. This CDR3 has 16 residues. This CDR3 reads CASSYPGQFSYNEQFF. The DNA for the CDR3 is TGTGCCAGCAGTTACCCGGGACAGTTCTCCTACAATGAGCAGTTCTTC.

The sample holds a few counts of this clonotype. CDR3: CASSFGQGDTGELFF. CDR3 nucleotides: TGTGCCAGCAGCTTCGGACAGGGTGACACCGGGGAGCTGTTTTTT. This chain connects TRBV5-5 to TRBJ2-2, with 8 bases matching TRBD1. J gave up 3 bases and V 2 bases, and 3 bases lay outside the gene matches. The CDR3 is made up of 15 amino acids. Germline-derived CDR1 and CDR2 are SGHKS and YYEKEE (reference sequence).

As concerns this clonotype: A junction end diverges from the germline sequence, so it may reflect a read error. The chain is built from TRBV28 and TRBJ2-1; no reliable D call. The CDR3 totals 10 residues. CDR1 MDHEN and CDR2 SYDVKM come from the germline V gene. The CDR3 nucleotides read TGTACCAGCAGTTTAAATGAGCAGTTCTTC. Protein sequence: CTSSLNEQFF.

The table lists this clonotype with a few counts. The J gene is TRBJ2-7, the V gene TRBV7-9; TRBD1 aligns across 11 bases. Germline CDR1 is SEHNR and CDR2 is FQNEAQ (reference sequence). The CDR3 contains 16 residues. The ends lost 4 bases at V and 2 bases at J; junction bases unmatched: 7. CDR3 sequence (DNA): TGTGCCAGCAGCTCGCCGGACAGGGGGCTCACCTACGAGCAGTACTTC. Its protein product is CASSSPDRGLTYEQYF.

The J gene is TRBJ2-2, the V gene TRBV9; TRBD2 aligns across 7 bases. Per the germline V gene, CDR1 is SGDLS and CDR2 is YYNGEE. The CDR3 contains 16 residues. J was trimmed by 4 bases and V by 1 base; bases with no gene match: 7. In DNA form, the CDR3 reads TGTGCCAGCAGCGTAAATCCAGCGGGGACCACCGGGGAGCTGTTTTTT. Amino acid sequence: CASSVNPAGTTGELFF.